The 3 T cell receptor beta chains in this list originate from one sample, sequenced in a study of neoadjuvant anti-PD-1 for oral cavity cancer. Time point specified: after neoadjuvant nivolumab, at surgical resection. Generated by immunoSEQ multiplex PCR, the TCRdb table keeps only in-frame clones and is missing some. The sample comprises around 13,000 clones, roughly 80% of which are singletons, and around 2% rests with the top ten. This material consisted of PBMCs, taken after nivolumab (anti-PD-1) treatment. Receptor source: a person aged 35-79 years with oral cavity squamous cell carcinoma.

This clone was detected a few times. V usage is TRBV7-8 and J usage is TRBJ2-7; D unclear. V shed 2 bases and J shed 2 bases, with 10 bases lying between them. This CDR3 has 14 residues. Germline CDR1 is SGHVS and CDR2 is FQNEAQ. The CDR3 sequence is CASSLSSSAYEQYF. CDR3 nucleotides: TGTGCCAGCAGCTTATCATCGAGCGCCTACGAGCAGTACTTC.

The V call is TRBV14, the J call TRBJ1-2; 8 nucleotides line up with TRBD1. In germline, CDR1 is SGHDN, CDR2 FVKESK. This CDR3 has 15 amino acids. The J segment lost 3 bases and the V segment lost 4 bases, leaving 7 bases of the junction unmatched. CDR3 sequence: CASSRHGTGYYGYTF. The CDR3 DNA sequence: TGTGCCAGCAGCCGGCACGGGACAGGTTACTATGGCTACACCTTC.

The rearrangement joins TRBV30 to TRBJ2-2, with 7 bases that match TRBD1. Germline-derived CDR1 and CDR2 are GTSNPN and SVGIG (reference sequence). The CDR3 runs to 16 residues. Germline trimming cut 0 bases from V and 2 bases from J; bases unmatched to any gene: 6. CDR3 sequence: CAWSVGGTVNTGELFF. In DNA, the CDR3 is TGTGCCTGGAGTGTAGGTGGGACAGTCAACACCGGGGAGCTGTTTTTT.